The source of this TCR beta chain is a study of early T cells in non-severe SARS-CoV-2 infection. On the study more broadly: Chains from this unsorted whole-blood bulk RNA could not be paired. Notes on the study in general: VDJdb-based matching was biased toward anti-spike CD8 responses and missed private and CD4 specificities.

In this sample, this clonotype turned up many times. Antigen: not known. Each cDNA molecule carried a unique molecular identifier. TCRdb re-called the 5' RACE reads with MiXCR, one entry per CDR3 protein. The sample lists tens of thousands of distinct CDR3 sequences; roughly 6.5% were seen once. The CDR3 covers 13 residues. Trimming removed 2 bases from V and 6 bases from J, with 5 bases in between. This chain uses TRBV12-3 or TRBV12-4 with TRBJ1-6, with D hard to call. The source was whole blood, collected at baseline. This receptor was identified in an adult who was a healthcare worker with PCR-confirmed SARS-CoV-2 infection or an uninfected control (not recorded which). The CDR3 DNA reads TGTGCCAGCAGTTTATTCGGTAATTCACCCCTCCACTTT. It specifies CASSLFGNSPLHF.